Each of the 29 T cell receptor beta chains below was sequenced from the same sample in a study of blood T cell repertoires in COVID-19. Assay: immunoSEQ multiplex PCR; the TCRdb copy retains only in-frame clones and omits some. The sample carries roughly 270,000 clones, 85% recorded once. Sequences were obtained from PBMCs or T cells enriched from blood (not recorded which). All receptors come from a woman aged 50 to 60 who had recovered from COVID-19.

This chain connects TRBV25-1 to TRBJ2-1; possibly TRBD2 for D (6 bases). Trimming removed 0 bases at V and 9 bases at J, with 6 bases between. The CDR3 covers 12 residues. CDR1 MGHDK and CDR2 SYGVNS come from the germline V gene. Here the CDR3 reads CASSEYSGEQFF. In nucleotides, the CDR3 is TGTGCCAGCAGTGAATATAGCGGTGAGCAGTTCTTC.

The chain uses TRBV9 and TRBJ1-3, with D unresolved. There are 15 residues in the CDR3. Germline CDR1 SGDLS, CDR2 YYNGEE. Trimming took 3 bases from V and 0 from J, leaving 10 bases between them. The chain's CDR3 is CASSEDNFSGNTIYF. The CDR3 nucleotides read TGTGCCAGCAGCGAAGATAACTTCTCTGGAAACACCATATATTTT.

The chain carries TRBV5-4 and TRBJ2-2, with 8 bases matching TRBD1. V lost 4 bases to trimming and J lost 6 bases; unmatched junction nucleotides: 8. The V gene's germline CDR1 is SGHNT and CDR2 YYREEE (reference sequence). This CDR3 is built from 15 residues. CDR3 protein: CASSPGQGEAGELFF. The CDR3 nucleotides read TGTGCCAGCAGCCCCGGACAGGGAGAGGCCGGGGAGCTGTTTTTT. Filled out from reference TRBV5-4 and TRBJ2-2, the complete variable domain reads ETGVTQSPTHLIKTRGQQVTLRCSSQSGHNTVSWYQQALGQGPQFIFQYYREEENGRGNFPPRFSGLQFPNYSSELNVNALELDDSALYLCASSPGQGEAGELFFGEGSRLTVL.

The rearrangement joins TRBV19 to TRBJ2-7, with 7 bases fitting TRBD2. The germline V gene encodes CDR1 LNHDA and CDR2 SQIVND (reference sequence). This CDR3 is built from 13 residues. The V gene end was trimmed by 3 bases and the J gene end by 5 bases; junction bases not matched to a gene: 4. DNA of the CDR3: TGTGCCAGTAGTATGGGAGGGGAAGACGAGCAGTACTTC. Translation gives CASSMGGEDEQYF.

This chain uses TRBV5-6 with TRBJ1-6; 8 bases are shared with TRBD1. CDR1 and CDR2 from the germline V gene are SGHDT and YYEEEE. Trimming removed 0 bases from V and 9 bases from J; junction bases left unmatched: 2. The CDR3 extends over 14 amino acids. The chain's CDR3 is CASSLGTGISPLHF. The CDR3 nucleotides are TGTGCCAGCAGCTTGGGGACAGGGATTTCACCCCTCCACTTT.

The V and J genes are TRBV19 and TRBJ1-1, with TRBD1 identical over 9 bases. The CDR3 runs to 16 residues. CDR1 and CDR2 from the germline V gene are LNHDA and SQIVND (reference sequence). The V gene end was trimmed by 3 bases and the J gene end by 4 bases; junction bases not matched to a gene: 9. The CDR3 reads CASSIQTGGASTEAFF. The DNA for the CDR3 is TGTGCCAGTAGTATTCAGACAGGGGGTGCGAGCACTGAAGCTTTCTTT.

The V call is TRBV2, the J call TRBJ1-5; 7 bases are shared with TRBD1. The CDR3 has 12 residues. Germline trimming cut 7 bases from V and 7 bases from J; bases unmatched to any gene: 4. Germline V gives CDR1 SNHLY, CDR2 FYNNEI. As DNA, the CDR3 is TGTGCCAGCAATAGACAGGGCCAGCCCCAGCATTTT. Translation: CASNRQGQPQHF.

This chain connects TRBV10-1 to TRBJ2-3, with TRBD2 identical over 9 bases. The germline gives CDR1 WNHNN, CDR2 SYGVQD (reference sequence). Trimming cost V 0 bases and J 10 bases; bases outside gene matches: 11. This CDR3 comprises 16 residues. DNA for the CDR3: TGCGCCAGCAGTGAGTCAACGCTAGCGGGGAAGGTGGCGCAGTATTTT. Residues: CASSESTLAGKVAQYF.

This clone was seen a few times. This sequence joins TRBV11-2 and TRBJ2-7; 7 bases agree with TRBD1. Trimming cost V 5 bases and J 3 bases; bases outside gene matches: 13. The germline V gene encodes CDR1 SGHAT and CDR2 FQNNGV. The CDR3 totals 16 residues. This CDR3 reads CASSGRGPGLYYEQYF. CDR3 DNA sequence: TGTGCCAGCAGCGGAAGGGGGCCAGGGCTTTACTACGAGCAGTACTTC.

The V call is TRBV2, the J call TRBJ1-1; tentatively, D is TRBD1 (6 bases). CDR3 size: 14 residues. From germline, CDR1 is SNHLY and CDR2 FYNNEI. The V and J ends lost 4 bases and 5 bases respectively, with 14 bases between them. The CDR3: CASSAQGRGTEAFF. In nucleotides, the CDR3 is TGTGCCAGCAGTGCCCAGGGAAGGGGGACTGAAGCTTTCTTT. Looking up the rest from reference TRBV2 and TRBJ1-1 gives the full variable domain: EPEVTQTPSHQVTQMGQEVILRCVPISNHLYFYWYRQILGQKVEFLVSFYNNEISEKSEIFDDQFSVERPDGSNFTLKIRSTKLEDSAMYFCASSAQGRGTEAFFGQGTRLTVV.

The CDR3: CATAWRGNQPQHF. The CDR3 DNA reads TGTGCCACCGCATGGCGGGGCAATCAGCCCCAGCATTTT. The V call is TRBV15, the J call TRBJ1-5, with D hard to call. CDR3 length: 13 residues. V shed 8 bases and J shed 2 bases, with 10 bases lying between them. CDR1 and CDR2 from the germline V gene are LNHNV and YYDKDF (reference sequence).

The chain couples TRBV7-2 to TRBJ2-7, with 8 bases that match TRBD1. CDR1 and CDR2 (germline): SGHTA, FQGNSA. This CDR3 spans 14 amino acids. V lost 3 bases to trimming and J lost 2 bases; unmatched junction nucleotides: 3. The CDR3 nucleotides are TGTGCCAGCAGCTTGGGGGGACAGGCCTACGAGCAGTACTTC. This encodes CASSLGGQAYEQYF.

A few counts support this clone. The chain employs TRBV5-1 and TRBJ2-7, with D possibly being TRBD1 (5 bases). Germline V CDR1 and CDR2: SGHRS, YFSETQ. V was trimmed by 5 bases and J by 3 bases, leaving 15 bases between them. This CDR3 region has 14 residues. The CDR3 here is CASSYEPDSYEQYF. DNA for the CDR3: TGCGCCAGCAGTTACGAACCCGACAGCTACGAGCAGTACTTC. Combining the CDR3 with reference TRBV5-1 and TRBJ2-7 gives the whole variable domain KAGVTQTPRYLIKTRGQQVTLSCSPISGHRSVSWYQQTPGQGLQFLFEYFSETQRNKGNFPGRFSGRQFSNSRSEMNVSTLELGDSALYLCASSYEPDSYEQYFGPGTRLTVT.

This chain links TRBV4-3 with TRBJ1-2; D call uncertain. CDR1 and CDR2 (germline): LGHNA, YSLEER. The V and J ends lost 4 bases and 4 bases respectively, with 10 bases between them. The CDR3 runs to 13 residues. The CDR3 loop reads CASSRDSGYGYTF. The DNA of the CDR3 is TGCGCCAGCAGCCGCGACTCTGGCTATGGCTACACCTTC.

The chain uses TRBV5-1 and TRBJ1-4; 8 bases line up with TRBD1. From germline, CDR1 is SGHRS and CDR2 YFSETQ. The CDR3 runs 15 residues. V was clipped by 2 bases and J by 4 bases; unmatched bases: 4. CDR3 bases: TGCGCCAGCAGCTTTGCAGGGGGCTTTAATGAAAAACTGTTTTTT. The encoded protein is CASSFAGGFNEKLFF.

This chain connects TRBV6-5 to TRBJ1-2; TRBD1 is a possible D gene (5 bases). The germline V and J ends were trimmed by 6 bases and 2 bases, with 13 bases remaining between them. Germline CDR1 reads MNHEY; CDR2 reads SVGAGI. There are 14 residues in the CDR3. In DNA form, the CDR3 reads TGTGCCAGCAGGCCCCAGGGAGGGAACTATGGCTACACCTTC. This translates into CASRPQGGNYGYTF.

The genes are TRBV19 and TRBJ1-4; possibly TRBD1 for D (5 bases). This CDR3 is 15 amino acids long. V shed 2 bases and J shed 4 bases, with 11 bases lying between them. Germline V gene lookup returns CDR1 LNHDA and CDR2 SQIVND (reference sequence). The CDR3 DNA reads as TGTGCCAGTAGTATACAGACAGACTTTAATGAAAAACTGTTTTTT. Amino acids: CASSIQTDFNEKLFF.

The CDR3 is CASRRQGSSNQPQHF. As DNA, the CDR3 is TGTGCCAGTAGGAGACAGGGGTCCAGCAATCAGCCCCAGCATTTT. This chain uses TRBV19 with TRBJ1-5, with 8 bases matching TRBD1. J gave up 1 base and V 6 bases, and 5 bases lay outside the gene matches. CDR3 length: 15 amino acids. Germline V gene sequence: CDR1 LNHDA, CDR2 SQIVND (reference sequence).

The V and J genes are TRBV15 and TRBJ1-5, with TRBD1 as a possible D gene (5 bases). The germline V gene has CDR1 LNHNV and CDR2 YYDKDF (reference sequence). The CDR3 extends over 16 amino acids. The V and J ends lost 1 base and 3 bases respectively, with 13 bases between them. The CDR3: CATSRGGRQNNQPQHF. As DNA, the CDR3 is TGTGCCACCAGCAGAGGGGGAAGACAGAACAATCAGCCCCAGCATTTT. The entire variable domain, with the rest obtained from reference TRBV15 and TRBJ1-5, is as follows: DAMVIQNPRYQVTQFGKPVTLSCSQTLNHNVMYWYQQKSSQAPKLLFHYYDKDFNNEADTPDNFQSRRPNTSFCFLDIRSPGLGDTAMYLCATSRGGRQNNQPQHFGDGTRLSIL.

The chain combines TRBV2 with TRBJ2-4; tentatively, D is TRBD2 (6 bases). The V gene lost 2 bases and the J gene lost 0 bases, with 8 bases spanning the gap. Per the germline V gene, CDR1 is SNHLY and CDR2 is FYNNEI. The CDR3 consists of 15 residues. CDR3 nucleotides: TGTGCCAGCAGTGAAATGGGACTAGCCAAAAACATTCAGTACTTC. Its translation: CASSEMGLAKNIQYF. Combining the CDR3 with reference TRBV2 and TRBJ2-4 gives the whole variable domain EPEVTQTPSHQVTQMGQEVILRCVPISNHLYFYWYRQILGQKVEFLVSFYNNEISEKSEIFDDQFSVERPDGSNFTLKIRSTKLEDSAMYFCASSEMGLAKNIQYFGAGTRLSVL.

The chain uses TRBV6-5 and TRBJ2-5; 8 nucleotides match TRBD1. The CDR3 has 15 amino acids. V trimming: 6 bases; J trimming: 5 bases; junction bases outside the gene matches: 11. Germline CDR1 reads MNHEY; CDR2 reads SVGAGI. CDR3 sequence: CASRKQGAGTETQYF. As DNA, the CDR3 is TGTGCCAGCAGAAAGCAGGGGGCAGGGACGGAGACCCAGTACTTC.

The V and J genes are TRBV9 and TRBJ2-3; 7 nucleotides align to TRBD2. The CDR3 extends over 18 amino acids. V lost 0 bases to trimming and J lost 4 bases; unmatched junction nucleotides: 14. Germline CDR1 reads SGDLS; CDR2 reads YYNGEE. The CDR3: CASSVAGRDYLYPDTQYF. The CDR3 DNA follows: TGTGCCAGCAGCGTAGCGGGGCGGGACTACCTGTACCCAGATACGCAGTATTTT.

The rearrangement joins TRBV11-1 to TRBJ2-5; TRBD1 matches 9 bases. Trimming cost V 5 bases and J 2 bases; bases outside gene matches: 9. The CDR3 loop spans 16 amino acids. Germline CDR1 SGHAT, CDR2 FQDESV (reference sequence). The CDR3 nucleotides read TGTGCCAGCAGCCTGACGGGACAGGGATTACAAGAGACCCAGTACTTC. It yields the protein CASSLTGQGLQETQYF.

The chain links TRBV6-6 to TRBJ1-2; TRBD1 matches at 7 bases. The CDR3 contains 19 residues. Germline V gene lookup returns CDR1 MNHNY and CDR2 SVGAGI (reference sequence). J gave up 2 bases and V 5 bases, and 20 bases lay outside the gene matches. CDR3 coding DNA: TGTGCCAGCAGTCTAGGTCGAGCCGGGACAGCAGACTTCAACTATGGCTACACCTTC. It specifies CASSLGRAGTADFNYGYTF.

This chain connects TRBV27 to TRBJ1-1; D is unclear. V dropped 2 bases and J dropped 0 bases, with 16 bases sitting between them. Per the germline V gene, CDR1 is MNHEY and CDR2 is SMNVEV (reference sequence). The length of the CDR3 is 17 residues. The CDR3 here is CASSLRRPPTMNTEAFF. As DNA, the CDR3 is TGTGCCAGCAGTTTAAGGAGGCCACCTACCATGAACACTGAAGCTTTCTTT.

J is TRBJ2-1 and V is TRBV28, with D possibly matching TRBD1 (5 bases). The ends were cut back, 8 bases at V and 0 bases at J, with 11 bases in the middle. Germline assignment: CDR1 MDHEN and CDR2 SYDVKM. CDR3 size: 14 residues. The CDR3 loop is CASLRDSSYNEQFF. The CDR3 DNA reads TGTGCCAGCCTCAGGGATAGCTCCTACAATGAGCAGTTCTTC.

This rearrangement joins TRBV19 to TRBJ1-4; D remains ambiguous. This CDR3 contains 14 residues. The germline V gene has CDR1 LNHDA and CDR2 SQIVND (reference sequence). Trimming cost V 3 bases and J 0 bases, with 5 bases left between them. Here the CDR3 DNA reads TGTGCCAGTAGTATTCAGGCAACTAATGAAAAACTGTTTTTT. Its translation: CASSIQATNEKLFF.

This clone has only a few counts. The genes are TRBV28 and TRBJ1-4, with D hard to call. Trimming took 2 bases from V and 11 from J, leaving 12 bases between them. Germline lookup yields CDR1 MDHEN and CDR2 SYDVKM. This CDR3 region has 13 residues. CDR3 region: CASSLSPSRKLFF. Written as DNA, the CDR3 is TGTGCCAGCAGTTTAAGCCCATCTAGGAAACTGTTTTTT. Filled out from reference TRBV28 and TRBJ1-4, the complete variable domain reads DVKVTQSSRYLVKRTGEKVFLECVQDMDHENMFWYRQDPGLGLRLIYFSYDVKMKEKGDIPEGYSVSREKKERFSLILESASTNQTSMYLCASSLSPSRKLFFGSGTQLSVL.

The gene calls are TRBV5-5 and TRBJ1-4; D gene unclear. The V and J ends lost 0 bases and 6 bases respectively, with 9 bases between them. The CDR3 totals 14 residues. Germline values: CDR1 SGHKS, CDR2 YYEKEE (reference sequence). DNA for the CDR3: TGTGCCAGCAGCTTGGGTACTAGGTATGAAAAACTGTTTTTT. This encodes CASSLGTRYEKLFF.